The present entry profiles one TCR beta chain with its context. The data originate from a study of blood T cell repertoires in COVID-19. Authors' methods: The authors estimated nucleated cell counts from reference gene primer amplification. Only in-frame clones appear in the TCRdb table, and some are missing; sequencing was by immunoSEQ multiplex PCR. That table is the source of V, J and clone size, and D and trimming were worked out from the DNA. The table has approximately 170,000 clones, approximately 85% seen once; the top ten hold around 7%. Seattle's cohort entered during active infection and was followed longitudinally. This CDR3 is 15 amino acids long. Germline CDR1 reads LNHDA; CDR2 reads SQIVND (reference sequence). Trimming cost V 5 bases and J 3 bases; bases outside gene matches: 9.

The TCR sequence derives from a man older than 75 with COVID-19, enrolled during active disease. The chain recombines TRBV19 with TRBJ2-7, with 8 bases fitting TRBD2. The sequenced material came from peripheral blood. The chain's CDR3 is CASSPSGGGVYEQYF. In DNA, the CDR3 is TGTGCCAGTAGTCCCAGCGGGGGCGGTGTCTACGAGCAGTACTTC.